This TCR beta chain originates from a study of shared clonotypes between healthy human individuals. Sequencing was performed with immunoSEQ multiplex PCR; in TCRdb, only in-frame clones are kept and a portion is missing. The sample records just over 2,000,000 clones, about 95% being singletons. V lost 2 bases, J lost 9 bases, and 6 bases stayed unmatched. The germline CDR1 and CDR2 sequences are MNHEY and SVGAGI. This CDR3 is 15 amino acids long. The naive CD8 subset, CD45RO-negative cells positively selected for CCR7, excluded terminally differentiated effector memory CD45RA+ cells. Input material: naive CD8+ T cells sorted from blood. The TCR sequence derives from a man aged 18 to 29 in good health. This chain links TRBV6-5 with TRBJ2-2, with 10 bases identical to TRBD2. The CDR3 nucleotides read TGTGCCAGCAGTTACGGCGCTAGCGGGGGACGGGAGCTGTTTTTT. As protein: CASSYGASGGRELFF.